This T cell receptor (beta chain) originates from a study of blood T cell repertoires in COVID-19. The wider study: Sources were T cells, B-cell-depleted T cells, or PBMCs; the material itself was cDNA or gDNA.

Methods used by the authors: Estimation of nucleated cell counts relied on the amplification of reference gene primers. Profiled with immunoSEQ multiplex PCR; TCRdb holds only in-frame clones, not every one. V, J and clone size are those of that table, while D and trimming were read from the DNA. The table has 200,000 to 250,000 clones, around 81% seen once; the top ten hold 8.9%. Cohort placement rested on clinical history that participants reported themselves. Germline V gene sequence: CDR1 LNHDA, CDR2 SQIVND (reference sequence). The CDR3 sequence is 13 residues long. V was shortened by 3 bases and J by 8 bases, with 13 bases between the two germline ends.

Sequences were obtained from PBMCs or T cells enriched from blood (not recorded which). This clonotype originated in a woman in her forties or fifties with acute COVID-19. V and J are TRBV19 and TRBJ1-2, with D tentatively TRBD1 (5 bases). The CDR3, as DNA: TGTGCCAGTAGTATTTCCCCAGGGAACGGCTACACCTTC. Protein product: CASSISPGNGYTF. Looking up the rest from reference TRBV19 and TRBJ1-2 gives the full variable domain: DGGITQSPKYLFRKEGQNVTLSCEQNLNHDAMYWYRQDPGQGLRLIYYSQIVNDFQKGDIAEGYSVSREKKESFPLTVTSAQKNPTAFYLCASSISPGNGYTFGSGTRLTVV.